This T cell receptor beta chain originates from a study of blood T cell repertoires in COVID-19. Turning to the study itself: Acute and convalescent COVID-19 specimens originated in the United States, Italy and Spain. The cDNA or gDNA used as material had been derived from T cells, B-cell-depleted T cells, or PBMCs.

V shed 1 base, J shed 7 bases, and the junction held 4 bases outside the gene matches. This CDR3 comprises 14 residues. Germline V gene lookup returns CDR1 KGHSH and CDR2 LQKENI. Original analysis: Amplification from reference gene primers served as the basis for estimated nucleated cell counts. Produced via immunoSEQ multiplex PCR; TCRdb's table is partial and in-frame only. V and J calls and clone size are copied from that table; D and trimming were computed from the DNA. The sample shows about 340,000 clones, under 95% of them seen only once. Sequences were obtained from peripheral blood. The sequence came from a woman under 30 who had recovered from COVID-19. The rearrangement uses TRBV18 and TRBJ1-2; TRBD1 agrees at 9 bases. The CDR3 DNA reads as TGTGCCAGCTCACCACGGGACAGGGTTTCTGGCTACACCTTC. This gives the protein CASSPRDRVSGYTF. The full variable domain, completed using reference TRBV18 and TRBJ1-2, is NAGVMQNPRHLVRRRGQEARLRCSPMKGHSHVYWYRQLPEEGLKFMVYLQKENIIDESGMPKERFSAEFPKEGPSILRIQQVVRGDSAAYFCASSPRDRVSGYTFGSGTRLTVV.